Here is one TCR beta chain with its context. Its antigen is unidentified. Assay used: immunoSEQ multiplex PCR; TCRdb lists only in-frame clones, some missing. Among fewer than 90,000 clones listed, 85% to 95% were seen once. Trimming at V came to 2 bases and at J to 7 bases, leaving 6 bases not matched to a gene. The CDR3 runs 14 residues. Germline V gene lookup returns CDR1 GTSNPN and CDR2 SVGIG (reference sequence). This entry is derived from a study of OX40 agonist ivuxolimab in advanced cancers. Whole-study findings and limits: Averaged across samples, CD8+ T cells carried more expanded clones than CD4+ did.

This sample comprised CD4+ or CD8+ T cells sorted from blood, obtained in a trial of the OX40 agonist ivuxolimab. The gene calls are TRBV30 and TRBJ1-4; 8 bases map to TRBD1. This clonotype was sampled from an adult with an advanced solid tumor such as melanoma, head and neck, liver or kidney cancer. In DNA, the CDR3 is TGTGCCTGGAGTATTCAGGGGGCCGGTGAAAAACTGTTTTTT. It is translated as CAWSIQGAGEKLFF.